These 21 T cell receptor beta chains share one sample of origin, sequenced in a study of shared clonotypes between healthy human individuals. Generated by immunoSEQ multiplex PCR, the TCRdb table keeps only in-frame clones and is missing some. The sample consists of hundreds of thousands of clones, approximately 96% of them appearing once. CD45RO negativity and positive selection for CCR7 defined naive CD8 cells, a population that excluded terminally differentiated effector memory CD45RA+ cells. Sample: naive CD8+ T cells sorted from blood. These receptors were collected from a man aged 30 to 45 in good health.

The V and J genes are TRBV7-9 and TRBJ2-7; unclear D gene. CDR3 length: 11 amino acids. CDR1 is SEHNR and CDR2 is FQNEAQ in the germline V gene (reference sequence). Trimming took off 4 bases at V and 6 bases at J, with 7 bases between the two ends. The CDR3 DNA follows: TGTGCCAGCAGCTCCTCGGGCGAGCAGTACTTC. Its translation: CASSSSGEQYF.

The chain combines TRBV14 with TRBJ2-7; 8 positions match TRBD2. V lost 1 base and J lost 3; bases outside the gene matches: 5. This CDR3 contains 15 residues. The germline V gene has CDR1 SGHDN and CDR2 FVKESK. The CDR3 bases are TGTGCCAGCAGCCAAGGAACTAGCGGTTTCTACGAGCAGTACTTC. Its protein product is CASSQGTSGFYEQYF.

The V call is TRBV4-1, the J call TRBJ2-1, with 13 nucleotides matching TRBD2. The CDR3 has 17 residues. Germline V gene sequence: CDR1 MGHRA, CDR2 YSYEKL. After removal of 6 bases from V and 4 bases from J, the junction contained 9 bases not matched to a gene. DNA for the CDR3: TGCGCCAGCAGAGAGACCGCGACTAGCGGGGGGTACAATGAGCAGTTCTTC. Translated, it gives CASRETATSGGYNEQFF.

The gene calls are TRBV10-2 and TRBJ2-2; D ambiguous. The CDR3 has 11 residues. V was clipped by 4 bases and J by 6 bases, with 3 bases between them. Germline V lookup: CDR1 WSHSY, CDR2 SAAADI. The CDR3 reads CASSGPGELFF. The CDR3 DNA sequence: TGCGCCAGCAGTGGTCCCGGGGAGCTGTTTTTT.

The rearrangement uses TRBV14 and TRBJ2-1; D not resolved. The CDR3 totals 13 residues. Trimming took 0 bases from V and 8 from J, leaving 8 bases between them. Germline V CDR1 and CDR2: SGHDN, FVKESK. The CDR3 reads CASSQDPGHEQFF. In DNA, the CDR3 is TGTGCCAGCAGCCAAGATCCGGGCCATGAGCAGTTCTTC.

V is TRBV27 and J is TRBJ2-5; the D gene could be TRBD1 or TRBD2 (5 bases each). The CDR3 extends over 15 amino acids. Germline loops: CDR1 MNHEY, CDR2 SMNVEV (reference sequence). The V gene lost 5 bases and the J gene lost 5 bases, with 18 bases spanning the gap. CDR3 in DNA: TGTGCCAGCAGTATAACTAGGGGAGAGTGGGAGACCCAGTACTTC. Its translation: CASSITRGEWETQYF.

This clone was found once. Other DNA sequences of this sample code for an identical CDR3. The chain carries TRBV20-1 and TRBJ1-2; unclear D gene. This CDR3 region has 11 residues. Looked up from germline, CDR1 is DFQATT and CDR2 is SNEGSKA (reference sequence). V shed 6 bases and J shed 5 bases, with 10 bases lying between them. The DNA of the CDR3 is TGCAGTGCGCTGACGGCGTATGGCTACACCTTC. Translating gives CSALTAYGYTF.

Turning to this clone: Other DNA sequences in the sample encode the same CDR3. This chain connects TRBV19 to TRBJ2-7; D is perhaps TRBD1 or TRBD2 (5 bases each). The CDR3 loop spans 13 amino acids. The V gene's germline CDR1 is LNHDA and CDR2 SQIVND (reference sequence). V was shortened by 1 base and J by 4 bases, with 8 bases between the two germline ends. The CDR3 spells CASSIGEGYEQYF. CDR3 in DNA: TGTGCCAGTAGTATAGGAGAGGGGTACGAGCAGTACTTC.

This clone has only one observation. CDR3 region: CATSPALHTRAGTSGAWYNEQFF. CDR3 DNA: TGTGCCACCAGTCCAGCCCTCCACACTCGTGCCGGGACTAGCGGAGCGTGGTACAATGAGCAGTTCTTC. The chain recombines TRBV15 with TRBJ2-1; TRBD2 matches 11 bases. The CDR3 runs 23 residues. The J segment lost 4 bases and the V segment lost 6 bases, leaving 29 bases of the junction unmatched. The germline V gene encodes CDR1 LNHNV and CDR2 YYDKDF (reference sequence).

V usage is TRBV10-2 and J usage is TRBJ2-7; D possibly corresponds to TRBD2 (5 bases). Between the trimmed V and J ends, which lost 8 bases and 2 bases, there was a span of 13 bases. Germline V gives CDR1 WSHSY, CDR2 SAAADI. The CDR3 length is 13 residues. CDR3 amino acids: CASGKGLTYEQYF. The DNA of the CDR3 is TGCGCCAGCGGTAAAGGACTCACCTACGAGCAGTACTTC.

J is TRBJ2-1 and V is TRBV25-1; the D gene could be TRBD1 or TRBD2 (6 bases each). The germline V gene encodes CDR1 MGHDK and CDR2 SYGVNS. The CDR3 loop spans 18 amino acids. The V gene lost 1 base and the J gene lost 7 bases, with 23 bases spanning the gap. The CDR3 DNA is TGTGCCAGCAGTGAATTTCAGCCAATAACGGGGGCGCGTAATGAGCAGTTCTTC. Protein: CASSEFQPITGARNEQFF. The full variable domain, with the rest looked up from reference TRBV25-1 and TRBJ2-1, is EADIYQTPRYLVIGTGKKITLECSQTMGHDKMYWYQQDPGMELHLIHYSYGVNSTEKGDLSSESTVSRIRTEHFPLTLESARPSHTSQYLCASSEFQPITGARNEQFFGPGTRLTVL.

The V and J genes are TRBV7-9 and TRBJ2-3; D possibly matches TRBD1 or TRBD2 (5 bases each). Germline V CDR1 and CDR2: SEHNR, FQNEAQ (reference sequence). V lost 5 bases and J 2 bases, leaving 17 bases between the germline ends. CDR3 length equals 16 residues. CDR3 loop: CASSPPAGTLTDTQYF. CDR3 nucleotide sequence: TGTGCCAGCAGCCCCCCCGCCGGGACCCTCACAGATACGCAGTATTTT.

The chain recombines TRBV10-3 with TRBJ2-7; 8 nucleotides line up with TRBD1. CDR1 and CDR2 (germline): ENHRY, SYGVKD. There are 15 residues in the CDR3. The V segment lost 4 bases and the J segment 3 bases; nucleotides outside the gene matches: 8. The CDR3 coding sequence is TGTGCCATCAGTGGGCGGGACAGGTCCTTCTACGAGCAGTACTTC. This translates into CAISGRDRSFYEQYF.

CDR3 amino acids: CAISESGGSWYEQFF. In DNA form, the CDR3 reads TGTGCCATCAGTGAGTCGGGTGGGAGCTGGTATGAGCAGTTCTTC. The gene calls are TRBV10-3 and TRBJ2-1, with D maybe TRBD2 (5 bases). The CDR3 is made up of 15 amino acids. V was shortened by 0 bases and J by 8 bases, with 14 bases between the two germline ends. CDR1 and CDR2 (germline): ENHRY, SYGVKD.

This chain joins TRBV5-1 and TRBJ2-3; 8 bases align to TRBD2. There are 17 residues in the CDR3. V lost 4 bases and J lost 0; bases outside the gene matches: 10. Looked up from germline, CDR1 is SGHRS and CDR2 is YFSETQ. CDR3 loop: CASSRTTSGPSTDTQYF. The CDR3 DNA reads TGCGCCAGCAGCCGGACCACTAGCGGTCCTAGCACAGATACGCAGTATTTT.

The chain couples TRBV5-5 to TRBJ2-6; the match to TRBD1 covers 9 bases. The V gene end was trimmed by 4 bases and the J gene end by 0 bases; junction bases not matched to a gene: 8. Germline loops: CDR1 SGHKS, CDR2 YYEKEE (reference sequence). There are 18 residues in the CDR3. The CDR3 coding sequence is TGTGCCAGCAGCGCGCTACAGGGGGCGATCTCTGGGGCCAACGTCCTGACTTTC. This encodes CASSALQGAISGANVLTF.

The chain uses TRBV29-1 and TRBJ1-3; D remains ambiguous. V gave up 2 bases and J gave up 0 bases, with 8 bases separating them. The CDR3 is 14 residues long. Germline assignment: CDR1 SQVTM and CDR2 ANQGSEA. Here the CDR3 reads CSVEMGVSGNTIYF. In DNA form, the CDR3 reads TGCAGCGTTGAAATGGGAGTCTCTGGAAACACCATATATTTT.

The chain uses TRBV5-5 and TRBJ1-4; D call uncertain. The V gene lost 2 bases and the J gene lost 0 bases, with 14 bases spanning the gap. The CDR3 runs to 17 residues. Per germline, CDR1 SGHKS and CDR2 YYEKEE (reference sequence). CDR3 in amino acids: CASSFRGSEATNEKLFF. The DNA for the CDR3 is TGTGCCAGCAGCTTCAGAGGTTCGGAGGCAACTAATGAAAAACTGTTTTTT.

This clone came up once. The CDR3 DNA reads TGTGCCTGGAGCCGGACAGGGAGCAAGACCCAGTACTTC. Its protein product is CAWSRTGSKTQYF. This chain joins TRBV30 and TRBJ2-5, with 8 bases that match TRBD1. Germline V gene lookup returns CDR1 GTSNPN and CDR2 SVGIG (reference sequence). Trimming removed 3 bases from V and 6 bases from J; junction bases left unmatched: 6. This CDR3 region has 13 residues.

V usage is TRBV7-9 and J usage is TRBJ1-1, with a possible D match to TRBD1 (5 bases). The V end was cut by 1 base, the J end by 0 bases, with 9 bases between. Germline CDR1 SEHNR, CDR2 FQNEAQ (reference sequence). The CDR3 loop spans 15 amino acids. In DNA, the CDR3 is TGTGCCAGCAGCTTAGATATAGGGGTGAACACTGAAGCTTTCTTT. This codes for CASSLDIGVNTEAFF.

The chain is built from TRBV15 and TRBJ2-1; 10 nucleotides line up with TRBD2. CDR3 length: 13 amino acids. J was trimmed by 2 bases and V by 10 bases; bases with no gene match: 2. In germline, CDR1 is LNHNV, CDR2 YYDKDF (reference sequence). CDR3 in DNA: TGTGCCAGCGGGACTAGCGCCTACAATGAGCAGTTCTTC. Residues: CASGTSAYNEQFF.